These 5 T cell receptor beta chains came from one sample sequenced in a study of T cells after yellow fever vaccination. TCRdb reprocessed the 5' RACE reads via MiXCR and lists one record per CDR3 protein. The sample yields hundreds of thousands of distinct CDR3 sequences, roughly 10% seen once. This material consisted of PBMCs, taken on the day of the first yellow fever vaccination. These receptors all stem from a man between 18 and 35 years old who received the YFV17D yellow fever vaccine.

V usage is TRBV29-1 and J usage is TRBJ1-1, with 7 bases aligning to TRBD1. Trimming took 6 bases from V and 6 from J; bases not matched to a gene: 13. Looked up from germline, CDR1 is SQVTM and CDR2 is ANQGSEA. The CDR3 is made up of 14 amino acids. The CDR3 here is CSVRTGSRASEAFF. The CDR3, as DNA: TGCAGCGTGAGGACAGGTTCTCGAGCCTCTGAAGCTTTCTTT.

The chain couples TRBV12-3 or TRBV12-4 to TRBJ2-1; D is unresolved. The V gene lost 3 bases and the J gene lost 13 bases, with 13 bases spanning the gap. The CDR3 contains 12 residues. This CDR3 is CASSLGPASQFF. The CDR3 DNA reads TGTGCCAGCAGTTTGGGTCCAGCAAGCCAGTTCTTC.

V gene TRBV6-1 combines with J gene TRBJ1-5; weak D call: TRBD1 (5 bases). V lost 3 bases and J lost 4, with 7 bases in between. The length of the CDR3 is 13 residues. Germline-derived CDR1 and CDR2 are MNHNS and SASEGT. Here the CDR3 reads CASSDWGNQPQHF. The DNA for the CDR3 is TGTGCCAGCAGTGACTGGGGGAATCAGCCCCAGCATTTT.

This chain links TRBV28 with TRBJ2-3, with TRBD2 matching over 10 bases. From germline, CDR1 is MDHEN and CDR2 SYDVKM. The CDR3 has 16 residues. With V trimmed by 6 bases and J by 13 bases, 19 bases remained unmatched. The CDR3 DNA reads TGTGCCAGCAGCCTACCCGTAGCGGGGGGCCTGGGGGCGGAGTATTTT. Translating it yields CASSLPVAGGLGAEYF. The whole variable domain, remainder taken from reference TRBV28 and TRBJ2-3, is DVKVTQSSRYLVKRTGEKVFLECVQDMDHENMFWYRQDPGLGLRLIYFSYDVKMKEKGDIPEGYSVSREKKERFSLILESASTNQTSMYLCASSLPVAGGLGAEYFGPGTRLTVL.

The chain carries TRBV11-2 and TRBJ1-3; D is undetermined. V lost 4 bases and J 4 bases, leaving 17 bases between the germline ends. This CDR3 comprises 16 residues. Germline V gene lookup returns CDR1 SGHAT and CDR2 FQNNGV. Here the CDR3 DNA reads TGTGCCAGCAGCTCCCGCGCAGCGACGGCGGGAAACACCATATATTTT. It specifies CASSSRAATAGNTIYF. The variable domain in full, completed from reference TRBV11-2 and TRBJ1-3, reads EAGVAQSPRYKIIEKRQSVAFWCNPISGHATLYWYQQILGQGPKLLIQFQNNGVVDDSQLPKDRFSAERLKGVDSTLKIQPAKLEDSAVYLCASSSRAATAGNTIYFGEGSWLTVV.